What follows are 24 T cell receptor beta chains derived from one specimen sequenced in a study of regulatory T cells in long-lasting Graves disease. In building TCR beta libraries, iRepertoire HTBI primers were used together with Arm-PCR of CDR3 regions. TCRdb recomputed calls from the multiplex PCR reads with MiXCR, one row per CDR3 protein. The sample has 600,000 to 850,000 distinct CDR3 sequences, about 32% seen once; the top ten hold 42%. Time point in this sample: persistent/refractory GD, antithyroid drugs over 5 years with positive TRAb. RNA extracted from PBMCs served as the sequencing template. The source material was peripheral blood mononuclear cells (PBMCs), sampled when the disease was refractory, from a patient treated with antithyroid drugs. The receptors here all came from a female donor with Graves disease.

V usage is TRBV20-1 and J usage is TRBJ1-4; D may be TRBD1 (6 bases). The V and J ends lost 1 base and 3 bases respectively, with 18 bases between them. CDR3 length equals 17 residues. From germline, CDR1 is DFQATT and CDR2 SNEGSKA (reference sequence). The CDR3 DNA sequence: TGCAGTGCTAGAGGAGGGGGGGCCGCCGGGGCTAATGAAAAACTGTTTTTT. Translating gives CSARGGGAAGANEKLFF.

This chain links TRBV6-5 with TRBJ1-1; the D is unclear. CDR3 size: 13 residues. The germline V gene has CDR1 MNHEY and CDR2 SVGAGI. V was trimmed by 2 bases and J by 1 base, leaving 5 bases between them. CDR3 coding DNA: TGTGCCAGCAGTTACCAGAGGAACACTGAAGCTTTCTTT. Translating it yields CASSYQRNTEAFF.

The J gene is TRBJ2-2, the V gene TRBV7-3, with a weak D call TRBD1 (6 bases). Germline CDR1 and CDR2: SGHTA and FQGTGA. The CDR3 has 16 amino acids. The V and J ends lost 5 bases and 4 bases respectively, with 17 bases between them. CDR3 sequence reads: CASSPPTGLGTGELFF. Here the CDR3 DNA reads TGTGCCAGCAGCCCTCCTACAGGGTTAGGCACCGGGGAGCTGTTTTTT.

This clonotype was seen only a few times. This chain joins TRBV30 and TRBJ1-5; D unresolved. CDR1 and CDR2 (germline): GTSNPN, SVGIG (reference sequence). Trimming left V 2 bases short and J 2 bases short, with 13 bases between. CDR3 length: 15 residues. CDR3: CAWSRRPDGNQPQHF. The CDR3 bases are TGTGCCTGGAGTCGGAGGCCCGACGGCAATCAGCCCCAGCATTTT.

This clonotype was seen once. The chain combines TRBV10-2 with TRBJ1-5, with no clear D. V lost 3 bases and J 7 bases, leaving 10 bases between the germline ends. The length of the CDR3 is 13 residues. Germline V CDR1 and CDR2: WSHSY, SAAADI. The CDR3 protein is CASSELSGQPQHF. In DNA form, the CDR3 reads TGCGCCAGCAGTGAACTTTCCGGACAGCCCCAGCATTTT.

The rearrangement uses TRBV27 and TRBJ2-2, with 12 bases that match TRBD2. CDR3 length: 19 amino acids. With V trimmed by 5 bases and J by 0 bases, 10 bases remained unmatched. Per the germline V gene, CDR1 is MNHEY and CDR2 is SMNVEV (reference sequence). Here the CDR3 reads CASSRLAGVIRTNTGELFF. Here the CDR3 DNA reads TGTGCCAGCAGTAGACTAGCGGGAGTGATAAGGACGAACACCGGGGAGCTGTTTTTT.

This clonotype was counted a few times. The rearrangement joins TRBV7-3 to TRBJ2-2, with 11 bases matching TRBD1. The germline V gene has CDR1 SGHTA and CDR2 FQGTGA. The J segment lost 4 bases and the V segment lost 2 bases, leaving 3 bases of the junction unmatched. The CDR3 contains 16 residues. The CDR3 region is CASSLGGTGGTGELFF. The CDR3 nucleotides read TGTGCCAGCAGCTTAGGGGGGACAGGGGGCACCGGGGAGCTGTTTTTT. Filled out from reference TRBV7-3 and TRBJ2-2, the complete variable domain reads GAGVSQTPSNKVTEKGKYVELRCDPISGHTALYWYRQSLGQGPEFLIYFQGTGAADDSGLPNDRFFAVRPEGSVSTLKIQRTERGDSAVYLCASSLGGTGGTGELFFGEGSRLTVL.

The genes are TRBV30 and TRBJ2-1; TRBD1 matches 9 bases. In germline, CDR1 is GTSNPN, CDR2 SVGIG (reference sequence). The junction had 4 bases not matched to a gene; V was cut back by 5 bases and J by 5 bases. This CDR3 region has 13 residues. The CDR3 nucleotides are TGTGCCTGGGGGACAGGGACTGACAATGAGCAGTTCTTC. This translates into CAWGTGTDNEQFF.

The chain carries TRBV5-6 and TRBJ1-1, with 10 positions matching TRBD1. Trimming cost V 1 base and J 5 bases; bases outside gene matches: 8. Germline CDR1 SGHDT, CDR2 YYEEEE. The CDR3 length is 16 residues. The CDR3 coding sequence is TGTGCCAGCAGCTTGATGACAGGGGGCATCGAAACTGAAGCTTTCTTT. Amino acid sequence: CASSLMTGGIETEAFF.

This clonotype occurred a few times. J is TRBJ2-2 and V is TRBV2; D perhaps matches TRBD2 (5 bases). The ends were cut back, 6 bases at V and 8 bases at J, with 16 bases in the middle. CDR3 size: 14 residues. Germline V CDR1 and CDR2: SNHLY, FYNNEI. Written as DNA, the CDR3 is TGTGCCAGCAGGGGCCTCCGCGGGTCAGGGGAGCTGTTTTTT. Translated, it gives CASRGLRGSGELFF.

This clonotype was counted a few times. V is TRBV28 and J is TRBJ1-1; 10 bases agree with TRBD1. V dropped 3 bases and J dropped 4; count of bases not matched to a gene: 8. The CDR3 is 16 amino acids. Per germline, CDR1 MDHEN and CDR2 SYDVKM. CDR3: CASSLMDRGGGTEAFF. The CDR3 nucleotides read TGTGCCAGCAGTTTGATGGACAGGGGGGGCGGCACTGAAGCTTTCTTT.

This clonotype was observed once. This chain joins TRBV5-4 and TRBJ2-7; D is unclear. CDR3 length: 9 residues. Germline CDR1 is SGHNT and CDR2 is YYREEE (reference sequence). Trimming shortened V by 2 bases and J by 7 bases, and 1 base separated the two germline ends. CDR3 sequence: CASSLEQYF. The CDR3 nucleotides read TGTGCCAGCAGCTTAGAGCAGTACTTC.

This clonotype appeared a few times. The chain joins TRBV6-1 to TRBJ2-4, with a weak D call TRBD2 (6 bases). In germline, CDR1 is MNHNS, CDR2 SASEGT. CDR3 size: 14 residues. V was trimmed by 5 bases and J by 9 bases, leaving 17 bases between them. The CDR3 sequence: CASSTTPRRGIQYF. In DNA, the CDR3 is TGTGCCAGCAGTACGACGCCTAGGAGGGGCATTCAGTACTTC.

CDR3: CASSTADRVGKTQYF. CDR3 coding DNA: TGTGCCAGTAGCACCGCGGACAGGGTGGGCAAGACCCAGTACTTC. The chain joins TRBV19 to TRBJ2-5; 8 nucleotides match TRBD1. J was trimmed by 6 bases and V by 6 bases; bases with no gene match: 12. Looked up from germline, CDR1 is LNHDA and CDR2 is SQIVND (reference sequence). CDR3 length: 15 residues.

This chain uses TRBV30 with TRBJ2-5, with D unresolved. CDR1 GTSNPN and CDR2 SVGIG come from the germline V gene (reference sequence). V shed 0 bases and J shed 5 bases, with 16 bases lying between them. The CDR3 extends over 15 amino acids. CDR3 protein: CAWSVQGIWAETQYF. CDR3 bases: TGTGCCTGGAGTGTACAAGGGATATGGGCCGAGACCCAGTACTTC.

This clonotype appeared a few times. The chain has TRBV12-3 or TRBV12-4 and TRBJ2-7; perhaps TRBD2 as D (5 bases). The CDR3 spans 15 residues. V lost 4 bases and J 3 bases, leaving 16 bases between the germline ends. CDR3 protein: CASSYSFESGYEQYF. The CDR3 DNA follows: TGTGCCAGCAGTTACTCGTTCGAAAGCGGCTACGAGCAGTACTTC.

This clonotype showed up just once. The chain uses TRBV7-9 and TRBJ1-2, with 7 nucleotides matching TRBD1. J lost 2 bases, V lost 5 bases, and 8 bases had no gene match. This CDR3 contains 15 residues. Germline CDR1 and CDR2: SEHNR and FQNEAQ (reference sequence). The CDR3 region has the DNA TGTGCCAGCAGCGCTTCCGGGACAGACAACTATGGCTACACCTTC. Protein: CASSASGTDNYGYTF.

As to this clonotype: The final CDR3 position lacks the conserved phenylalanine or tryptophan, pointing to a likely read error. The CDR3 DNA is TGTGCCAGCAGTTTAATCGGGGGCTCCGGCACTGAAGCTTTCTCT. Translated: CASSLIGGSGTEAFS. V usage is TRBV28 and J usage is TRBJ1-1, with D maybe TRBD1 (6 bases). The V end was cut by 2 bases, the J end by 4 bases, with 14 bases between. Germline values: CDR1 MDHEN, CDR2 SYDVKM. The CDR3 loop spans 15 amino acids.

V and J are TRBV7-9 and TRBJ2-7; a weak D match, TRBD1 (6 bases). V lost 5 bases, J lost 0 bases, and 14 bases lay in between. CDR3 length: 15 amino acids. Germline V gene data show CDR1 as SEHNR and CDR2 as FQNEAQ (reference sequence). In nucleotides, the CDR3 is TGTGCCAGCAGCACCATGGGGGCCCTCTCCTACGAGCAGTACTTC. This codes for CASSTMGALSYEQYF.

The genes are TRBV6-2 or TRBV6-3 and TRBJ1-5; tentative D call: TRBD1 (5 bases). Trimming took 6 bases from V and 6 from J, leaving 12 bases between them. The V gene's germline CDR1 is MNHEY and CDR2 SVGEGT. This CDR3 region has 13 residues. This CDR3 is CASRYRLGQPQHF. As DNA, the CDR3 is TGTGCCAGCAGATACAGGTTGGGTCAGCCCCAGCATTTT.

This clonotype appeared a few times. V gene TRBV3-1 combines with J gene TRBJ1-1, with TRBD1 identical over 11 bases. The CDR3 has 16 amino acids. Looked up from germline, CDR1 is LGHDT and CDR2 is YNNKEL (reference sequence). J gave up 5 bases and V 1 base, and 6 bases lay outside the gene matches. The CDR3 sequence is CASSQVTGTGGTEAFF. The CDR3 DNA reads TGTGCCAGCAGCCAAGTCACCGGGACAGGGGGGACTGAAGCTTTCTTT.

This clonotype was counted between two and nine times. The chain is built from TRBV5-4 and TRBJ2-2; no clear D gene. Per germline, CDR1 SGHNT and CDR2 YYREEE (reference sequence). The CDR3 totals 12 residues. The V and J ends lost 4 bases and 6 bases respectively, with 7 bases between them. The CDR3 sequence: CASSLQSGELFF. The DNA of the CDR3 is TGTGCCAGCAGCCTTCAATCCGGGGAGCTGTTTTTT. The whole variable domain, filled in from reference TRBV5-4 and TRBJ2-2, reads ETGVTQSPTHLIKTRGQQVTLRCSSQSGHNTVSWYQQALGQGPQFIFQYYREEENGRGNFPPRFSGLQFPNYSSELNVNALELDDSALYLCASSLQSGELFFGEGSRLTVL.

This clonotype occurred a few times. V gene TRBV7-2 combines with J gene TRBJ2-2, with D hard to call. Germline V gene data show CDR1 as SGHTA and CDR2 as FQGNSA. This CDR3 has 13 residues. The V and J ends lost 5 bases and 4 bases respectively, with 8 bases between them. CDR3 sequence reads: CASSVLGTGELFF. DNA for the CDR3: TGTGCCAGCAGCGTTCTGGGCACCGGGGAGCTGTTTTTT.

The gene calls are TRBV20-1 and TRBJ1-3, with unresolved D. CDR3 length: 11 residues. The ends were cut back, 7 bases at V and 3 bases at J, with 7 bases in the middle. Germline CDR1 DFQATT, CDR2 SNEGSKA (reference sequence). The CDR3 DNA is TGCAGTGGTTCCAGTGGAAACACCATATATTTT. Protein sequence: CSGSSGNTIYF.